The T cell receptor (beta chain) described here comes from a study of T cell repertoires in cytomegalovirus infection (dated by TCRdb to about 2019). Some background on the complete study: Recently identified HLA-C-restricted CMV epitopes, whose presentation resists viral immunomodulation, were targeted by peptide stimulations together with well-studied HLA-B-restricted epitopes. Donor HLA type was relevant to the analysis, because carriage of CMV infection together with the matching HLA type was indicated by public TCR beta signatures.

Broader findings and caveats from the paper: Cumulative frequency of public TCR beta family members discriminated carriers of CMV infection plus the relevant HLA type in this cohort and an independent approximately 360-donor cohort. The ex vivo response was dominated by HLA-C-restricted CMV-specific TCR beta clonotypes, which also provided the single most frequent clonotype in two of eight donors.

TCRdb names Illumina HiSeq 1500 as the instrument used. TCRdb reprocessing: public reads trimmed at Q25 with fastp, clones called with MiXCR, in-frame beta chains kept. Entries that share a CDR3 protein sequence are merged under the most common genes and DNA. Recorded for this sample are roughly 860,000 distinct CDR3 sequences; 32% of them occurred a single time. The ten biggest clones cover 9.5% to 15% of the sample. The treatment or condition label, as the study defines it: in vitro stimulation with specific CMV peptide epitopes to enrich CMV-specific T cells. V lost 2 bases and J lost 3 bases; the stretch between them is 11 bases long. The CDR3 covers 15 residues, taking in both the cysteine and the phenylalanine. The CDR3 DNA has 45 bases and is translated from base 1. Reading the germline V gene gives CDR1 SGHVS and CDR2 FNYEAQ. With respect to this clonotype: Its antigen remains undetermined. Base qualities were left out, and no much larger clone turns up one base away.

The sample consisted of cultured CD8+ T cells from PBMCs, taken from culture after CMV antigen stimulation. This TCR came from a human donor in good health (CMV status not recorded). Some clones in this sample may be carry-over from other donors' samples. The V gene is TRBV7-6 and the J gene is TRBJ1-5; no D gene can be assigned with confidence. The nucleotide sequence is TGTGCCAGCAGCTTAACCCCAGGCCTCAATCAGCCCCAGCATTTT. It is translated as CASSLTPGLNQPQHF.